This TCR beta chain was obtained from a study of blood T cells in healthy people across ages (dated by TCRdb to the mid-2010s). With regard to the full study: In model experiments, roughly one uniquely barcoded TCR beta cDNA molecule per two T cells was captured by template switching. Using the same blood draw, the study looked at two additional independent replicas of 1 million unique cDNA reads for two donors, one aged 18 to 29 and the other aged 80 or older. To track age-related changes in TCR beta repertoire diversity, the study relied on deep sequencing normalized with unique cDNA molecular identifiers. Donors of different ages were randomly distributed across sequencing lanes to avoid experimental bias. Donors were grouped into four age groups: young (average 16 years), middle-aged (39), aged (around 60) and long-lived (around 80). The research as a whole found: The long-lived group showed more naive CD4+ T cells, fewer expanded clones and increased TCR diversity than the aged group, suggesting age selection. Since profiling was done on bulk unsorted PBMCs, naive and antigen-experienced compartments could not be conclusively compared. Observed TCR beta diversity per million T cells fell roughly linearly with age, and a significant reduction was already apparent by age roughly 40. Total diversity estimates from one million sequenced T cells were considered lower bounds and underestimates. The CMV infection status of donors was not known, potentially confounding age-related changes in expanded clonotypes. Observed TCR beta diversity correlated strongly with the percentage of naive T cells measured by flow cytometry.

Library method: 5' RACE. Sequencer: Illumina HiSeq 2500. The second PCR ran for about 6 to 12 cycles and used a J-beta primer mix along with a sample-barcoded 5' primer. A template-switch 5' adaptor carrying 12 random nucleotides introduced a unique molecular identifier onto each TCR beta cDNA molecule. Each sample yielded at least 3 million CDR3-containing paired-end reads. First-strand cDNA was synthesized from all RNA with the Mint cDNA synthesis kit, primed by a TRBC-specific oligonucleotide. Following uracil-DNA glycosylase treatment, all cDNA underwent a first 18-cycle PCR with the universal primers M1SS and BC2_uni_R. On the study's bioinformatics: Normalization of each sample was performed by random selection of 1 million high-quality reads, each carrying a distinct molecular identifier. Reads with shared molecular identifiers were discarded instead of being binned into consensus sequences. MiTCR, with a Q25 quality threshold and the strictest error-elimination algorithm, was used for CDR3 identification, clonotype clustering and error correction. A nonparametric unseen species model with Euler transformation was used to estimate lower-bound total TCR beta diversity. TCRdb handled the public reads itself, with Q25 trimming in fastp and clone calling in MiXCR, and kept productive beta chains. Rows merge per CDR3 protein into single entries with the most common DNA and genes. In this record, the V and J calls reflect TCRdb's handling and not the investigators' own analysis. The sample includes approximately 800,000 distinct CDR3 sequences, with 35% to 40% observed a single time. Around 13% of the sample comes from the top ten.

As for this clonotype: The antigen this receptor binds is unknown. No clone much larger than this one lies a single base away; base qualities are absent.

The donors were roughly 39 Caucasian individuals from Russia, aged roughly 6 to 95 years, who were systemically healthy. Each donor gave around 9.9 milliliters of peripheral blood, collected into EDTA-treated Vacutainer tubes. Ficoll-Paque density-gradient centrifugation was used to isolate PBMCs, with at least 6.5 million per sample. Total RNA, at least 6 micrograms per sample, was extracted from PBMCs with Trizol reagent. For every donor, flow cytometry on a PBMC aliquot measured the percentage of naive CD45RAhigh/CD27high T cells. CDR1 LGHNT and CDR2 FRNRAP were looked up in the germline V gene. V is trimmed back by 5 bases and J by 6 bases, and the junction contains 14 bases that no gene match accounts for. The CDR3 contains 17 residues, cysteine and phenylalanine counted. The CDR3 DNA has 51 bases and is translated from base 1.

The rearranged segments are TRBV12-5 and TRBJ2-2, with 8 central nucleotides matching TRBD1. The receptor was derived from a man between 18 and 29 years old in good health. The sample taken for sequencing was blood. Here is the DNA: TGTGCTAGTGGTCCCTCGACAGGGGTAGGAATCCCCGGGGAGCTGTTTTTT. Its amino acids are CASGPSTGVGIPGELFF.